These 10 T cell receptor beta chains came from one sample sequenced in a study of beta chain features in type 1 diabetes. Expressed TCRB transcripts were sequenced because the isolated RNA had all been reverse transcribed beforehand. The protocol was immunoSEQ multiplex PCR, while the TCRdb copy is restricted to in-frame clones and leaves out a portion. The repertoire holds just over 450,000 clones, approximately 28% seen once, with around 0.065% in the top ten. The sequenced material came from naive CD4+ T cells from blood. The receptor source for this set is a young man in good health.

This chain connects TRBV23-1 to TRBJ2-7; D call uncertain. TRBV23-1 is an open reading frame, and its role is uncertain. This CDR3 has 15 residues. V was trimmed by 4 bases and J by 0 bases, leaving 13 bases between them. The CDR3 DNA reads TGCGCCAGCAGTCGGGTCCTGAATGGCTCCTACGAGCAGTACTTC. This translates into CASSRVLNGSYEQYF.

In its sample, this clone was seen a few times. The sample carries other DNA sequences with the same CDR3. This chain links TRBV29-1 with TRBJ1-1; unclear D gene. The CDR3 consists of 12 residues. V was pared by 7 bases and J by 0 bases, with 9 bases between. Germline V lookup: CDR1 SQVTM, CDR2 ANQGSEA. In DNA form, the CDR3 reads TGCAGCGGTGGACGGCTGAACACTGAAGCTTTCTTT. This translates into CSGGRLNTEAFF.

CDR3 residues: CAWSLRDRAGYTF. The CDR3 coding sequence is TGTGCCTGGAGTCTCCGGGACAGGGCTGGCTACACCTTC. The chain uses TRBV30 and TRBJ1-2; 9 bases agree with TRBD1. Germline V lookup: CDR1 GTSNPN, CDR2 SVGIG (reference sequence). After removal of 2 bases from V and 7 bases from J, the junction contained 5 bases not matched to a gene. The CDR3 covers 13 residues.

This clone was seen more than once but under ten times. J is TRBJ2-5 and V is TRBV7-9; tentative D call: TRBD1 (6 bases). The CDR3 is 13 amino acids. Germline assignment: CDR1 SEHNR and CDR2 FQNEAQ (reference sequence). V dropped 5 bases and J dropped 7 bases, with 14 bases sitting between them. For the CDR3, the DNA is TGTGCCAGCAGCAACGTCCTAGGGGGGACCCAGTACTTC. This codes for CASSNVLGGTQYF.

This clone occurred a few times. V and J are TRBV29-1 and TRBJ2-3; a possible D gene is TRBD1 (5 bases). The germline V and J ends were trimmed by 5 bases and 3 bases, with 15 bases remaining between them. This CDR3 is 14 amino acids long. Germline CDR1 SQVTM, CDR2 ANQGSEA. The CDR3 nucleotides read TGCAGCGTTAAAGGGGCAGTCCCAACAGATACGCAGTATTTT. Translated: CSVKGAVPTDTQYF.

There are a few counts of this clone. The V call is TRBV7-2, the J call TRBJ2-2; TRBD2 might be the D (5 bases). V gave up 7 bases and J gave up 1 base, with 13 bases separating them. This CDR3 has 15 amino acids. Germline lookup yields CDR1 SGHTA and CDR2 FQGNSA. Written as DNA, the CDR3 is TGTGCCAGCAACCCGAGCGGAATGAACACCGGGGAGCTGTTTTTT. It yields the protein CASNPSGMNTGELFF.

The V and J genes are TRBV2 and TRBJ2-7, with a tentative D call TRBD2 (5 bases). CDR1 SNHLY and CDR2 FYNNEI come from the germline V gene. CDR3 length: 12 residues. The ends were cut back, 4 bases at V and 4 bases at J, with 8 bases in the middle. CDR3: CASSGTGYEQYF. The CDR3 DNA sequence: TGTGCCAGCAGTGGCACGGGATACGAGCAGTACTTC.

This clone was observed a few times. The chain has TRBV30 and TRBJ2-2; no firm D call. With 5 bases removed from V and 5 bases from J, the gap between germline ends came to 9 bases. Per the germline V gene, CDR1 is GTSNPN and CDR2 is SVGIG (reference sequence). The CDR3 sequence is 12 residues long. CDR3 amino acids: CAWGSATGELFF. The CDR3 DNA follows: TGTGCCTGGGGGTCGGCAACCGGGGAGCTGTTTTTT. The full variable domain, completed using reference TRBV30 and TRBJ2-2, is SQTIHQWPATLVQPVGSPLSLECTVEGTSNPNLYWYRQAAGRGLQLLFYSVGIGQISSEVPQNLSASRPQDRQFILSSKKLLLSDSGFYLCAWGSATGELFFGEGSRLTVL.

In this sample, this clone turned up a few times. The rearrangement links TRBV7-6 to TRBJ2-7; D unclear. Trimming cost V 5 bases and J 1 base, with 12 bases left between them. CDR3 size: 14 residues. CDR1 and CDR2 (germline): SGHVS, FNYEAQ. The CDR3 here is CASSPRLSSYEQYF. The CDR3 bases are TGTGCCAGCAGCCCCAGACTCTCATCCTACGAGCAGTACTTC.

In this sample, this clone turned up a few times. This chain uses TRBV5-1 with TRBJ2-5; 9 nucleotides match TRBD2. The CDR3 has 16 amino acids. In germline, CDR1 is SGHRS, CDR2 YFSETQ. V shed 0 bases and J 1 base; nucleotides not matched to a gene: 4. The CDR3 sequence: CASSLEPAGGQETQYF. In DNA, the CDR3 is TGCGCCAGCAGCTTGGAGCCAGCGGGGGGCCAAGAGACCCAGTACTTC.